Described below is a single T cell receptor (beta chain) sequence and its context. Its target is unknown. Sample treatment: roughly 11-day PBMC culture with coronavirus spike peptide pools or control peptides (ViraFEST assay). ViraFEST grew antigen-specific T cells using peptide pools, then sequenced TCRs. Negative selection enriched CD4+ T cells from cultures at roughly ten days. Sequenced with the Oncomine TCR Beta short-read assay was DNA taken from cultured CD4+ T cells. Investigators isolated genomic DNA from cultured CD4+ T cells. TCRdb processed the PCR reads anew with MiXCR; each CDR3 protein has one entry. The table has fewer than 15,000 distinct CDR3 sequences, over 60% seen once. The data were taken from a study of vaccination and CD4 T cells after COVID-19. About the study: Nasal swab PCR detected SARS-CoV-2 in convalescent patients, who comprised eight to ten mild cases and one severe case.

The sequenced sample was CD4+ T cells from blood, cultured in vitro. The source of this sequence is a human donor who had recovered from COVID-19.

The CDR3 DNA follows: TGTGCCAGCACCCCCTCCGCGGGGAGTAAAGCTTTCTTT. Its translation: CASTPSAGSKAFF. V gene TRBV7-2 combines with J gene TRBJ1-1; D remains unclear. CDR3 size: 13 residues. Between the trimmed V and J ends, which lost 7 bases and 9 bases, there was a span of 18 bases. Germline values: CDR1 SGHTA, CDR2 FQGNSA.